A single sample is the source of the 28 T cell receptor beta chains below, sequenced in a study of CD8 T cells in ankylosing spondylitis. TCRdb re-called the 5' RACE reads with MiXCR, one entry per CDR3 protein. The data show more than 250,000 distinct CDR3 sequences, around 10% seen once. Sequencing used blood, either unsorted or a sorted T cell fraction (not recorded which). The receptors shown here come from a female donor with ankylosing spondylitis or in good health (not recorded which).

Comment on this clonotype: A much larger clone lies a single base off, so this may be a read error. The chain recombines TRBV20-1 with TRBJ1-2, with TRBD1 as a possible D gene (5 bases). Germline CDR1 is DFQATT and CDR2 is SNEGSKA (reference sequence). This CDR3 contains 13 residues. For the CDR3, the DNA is TGCAGTGCTAGTAGTTTAGACAGCTATGGCTACCCCTTC. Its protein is CSASSLDSYGYPF.

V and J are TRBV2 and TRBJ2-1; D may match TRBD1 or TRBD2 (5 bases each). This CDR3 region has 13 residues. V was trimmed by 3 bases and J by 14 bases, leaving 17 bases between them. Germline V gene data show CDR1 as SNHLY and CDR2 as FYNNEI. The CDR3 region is CASSDGWGPREFF. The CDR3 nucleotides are TGTGCCAGCAGTGATGGTTGGGGACCTCGGGAGTTCTTC.

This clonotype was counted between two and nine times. CDR3 loop: CASSSQGIEQFF. In nucleotides, the CDR3 is TGTGCCAGCAGTTCTCAGGGGATTGAGCAGTTCTTC. This sequence joins TRBV12-3 or TRBV12-4 and TRBJ2-1; D might be TRBD1 (6 bases). The CDR3 consists of 12 residues. V lost 4 bases, J lost 9 bases, and 10 bases lay in between.

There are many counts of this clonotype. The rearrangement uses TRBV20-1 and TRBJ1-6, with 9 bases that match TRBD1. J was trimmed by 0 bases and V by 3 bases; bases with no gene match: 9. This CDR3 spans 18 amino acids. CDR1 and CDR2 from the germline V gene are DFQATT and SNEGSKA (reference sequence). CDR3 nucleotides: TGCAGTGCTAGGGTGGGACAGGGCCGCAGCTCCTATAATTCACCCCTCCACTTT. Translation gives CSARVGQGRSSYNSPLHF.

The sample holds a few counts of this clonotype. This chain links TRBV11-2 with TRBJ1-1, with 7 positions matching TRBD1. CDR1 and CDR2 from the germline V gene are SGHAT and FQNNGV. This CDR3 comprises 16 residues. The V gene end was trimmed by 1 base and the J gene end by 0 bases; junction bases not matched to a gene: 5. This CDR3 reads CASSLAAGGVNTEAFF. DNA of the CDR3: TGTGCCAGCAGCTTAGCGGCAGGGGGAGTGAACACTGAAGCTTTCTTT.

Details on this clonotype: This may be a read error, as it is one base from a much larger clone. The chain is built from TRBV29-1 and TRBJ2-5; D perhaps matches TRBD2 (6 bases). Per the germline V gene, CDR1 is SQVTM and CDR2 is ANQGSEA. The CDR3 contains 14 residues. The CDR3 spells CNVEVAGIRETQYF. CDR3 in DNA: TGCAACGTTGAAGTTGCGGGGATTCGAGAGACCCAGTACTTC.

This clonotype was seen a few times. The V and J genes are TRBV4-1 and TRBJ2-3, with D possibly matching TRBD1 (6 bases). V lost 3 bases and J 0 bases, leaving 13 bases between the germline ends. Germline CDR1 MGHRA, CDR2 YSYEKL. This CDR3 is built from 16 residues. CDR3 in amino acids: CASSHQDSSSTDTQYF. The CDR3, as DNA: TGCGCCAGCAGCCACCAGGACAGTTCCAGCACAGATACGCAGTATTTT.

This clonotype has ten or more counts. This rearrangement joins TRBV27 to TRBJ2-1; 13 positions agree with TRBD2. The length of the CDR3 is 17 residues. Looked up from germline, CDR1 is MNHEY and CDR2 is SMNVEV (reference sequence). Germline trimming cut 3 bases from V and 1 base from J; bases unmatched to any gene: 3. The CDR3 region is CASSFRLAGGSYNEQFF. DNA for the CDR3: TGTGCCAGCAGTTTTAGACTAGCGGGAGGTTCCTACAATGAGCAGTTCTTC.

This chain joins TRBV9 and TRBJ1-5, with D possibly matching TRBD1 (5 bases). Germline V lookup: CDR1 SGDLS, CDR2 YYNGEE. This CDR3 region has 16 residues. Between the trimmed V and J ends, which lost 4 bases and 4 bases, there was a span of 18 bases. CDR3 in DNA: TGTGCCAGCAGCCGAGGATCGGGACCTTTAAATCAGCCCCAGCATTTT. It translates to CASSRGSGPLNQPQHF.

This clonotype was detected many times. CDR3 region: CASSQGTSRYEQYF. The CDR3 bases are TGCGCCAGCAGCCAGGGGACTAGTCGATACGAGCAGTACTTC. The chain links TRBV4-3 to TRBJ2-7, with 8 bases matching TRBD2. The V segment lost 3 bases and the J segment 4 bases; nucleotides outside the gene matches: 5. The germline gives CDR1 LGHNA, CDR2 YSLEER. This CDR3 has 14 amino acids.

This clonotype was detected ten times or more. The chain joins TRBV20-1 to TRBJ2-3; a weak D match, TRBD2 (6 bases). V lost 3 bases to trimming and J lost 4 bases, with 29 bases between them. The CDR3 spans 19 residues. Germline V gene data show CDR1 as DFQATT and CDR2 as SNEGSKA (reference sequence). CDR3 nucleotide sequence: TGCAGTGCTAGTTATTCAGGTTGGGAGGCAGGAGGGTTGCCAGATACGCAGTATTTT. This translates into CSASYSGWEAGGLPDTQYF.

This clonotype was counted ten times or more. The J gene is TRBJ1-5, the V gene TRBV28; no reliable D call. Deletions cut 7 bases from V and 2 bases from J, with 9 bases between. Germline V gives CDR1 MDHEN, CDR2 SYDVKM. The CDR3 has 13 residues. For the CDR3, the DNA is TGTGCCAGCATCCCTCAGGGCAATCAGCCCCAGCATTTT. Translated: CASIPQGNQPQHF.

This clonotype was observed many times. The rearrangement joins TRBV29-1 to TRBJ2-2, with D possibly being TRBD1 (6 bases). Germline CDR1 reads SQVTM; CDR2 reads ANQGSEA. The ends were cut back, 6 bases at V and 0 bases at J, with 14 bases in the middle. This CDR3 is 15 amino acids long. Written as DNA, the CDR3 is TGCAGCGTCAAACTTTACAGGGCGAACACCGGGGAGCTGTTTTTT. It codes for CSVKLYRANTGELFF.

Written as DNA, the CDR3 is TGTGCCAGCAGTTTATCGTGGACAGCCTCAGATACGCAGTATTTT. Its protein product is CASSLSWTASDTQYF. The V gene is TRBV27, the J gene TRBJ2-3; D might be TRBD1 (6 bases). The CDR3 has 15 residues. The V gene's germline CDR1 is MNHEY and CDR2 SMNVEV (reference sequence). Trimming took 0 bases from V and 4 from J, leaving 11 bases between them.

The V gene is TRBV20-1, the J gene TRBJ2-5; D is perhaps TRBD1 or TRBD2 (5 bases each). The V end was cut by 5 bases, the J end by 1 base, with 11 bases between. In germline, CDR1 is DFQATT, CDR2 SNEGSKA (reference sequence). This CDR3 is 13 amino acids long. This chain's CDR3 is CSAQRGRQETQYF. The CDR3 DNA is TGCAGTGCTCAGAGGGGCCGCCAAGAGACCCAGTACTTC.

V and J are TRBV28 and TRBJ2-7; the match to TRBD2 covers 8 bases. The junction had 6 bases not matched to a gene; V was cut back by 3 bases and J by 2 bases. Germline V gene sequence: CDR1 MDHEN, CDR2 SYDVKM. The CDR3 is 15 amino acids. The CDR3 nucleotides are TGTGCCAGCAGTTTTCGGGGGGGTTCAACCTACGAGCAGTACTTC. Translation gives CASSFRGGSTYEQYF.

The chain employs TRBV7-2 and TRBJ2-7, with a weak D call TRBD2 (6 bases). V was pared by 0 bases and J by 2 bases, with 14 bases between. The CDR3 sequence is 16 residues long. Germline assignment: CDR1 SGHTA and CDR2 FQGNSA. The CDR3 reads CASSLAAGGSPYEQYF. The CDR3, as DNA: TGTGCCAGCAGCTTAGCAGCCGGGGGTTCCCCCTACGAGCAGTACTTC.

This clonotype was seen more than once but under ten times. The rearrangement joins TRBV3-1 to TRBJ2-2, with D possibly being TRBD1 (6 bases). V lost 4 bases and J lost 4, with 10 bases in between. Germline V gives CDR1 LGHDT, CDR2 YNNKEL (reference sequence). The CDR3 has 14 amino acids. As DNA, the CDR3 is TGTGCCAGCAGCCTTACAGGGATCACCGGGGAGCTGTTTTTT. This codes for CASSLTGITGELFF.

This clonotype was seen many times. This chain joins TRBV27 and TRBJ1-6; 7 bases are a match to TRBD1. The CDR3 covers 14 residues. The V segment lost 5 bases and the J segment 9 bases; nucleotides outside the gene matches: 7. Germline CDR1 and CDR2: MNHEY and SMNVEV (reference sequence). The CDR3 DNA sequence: TGTGCCAGCAGTAGGCCAGGGGGGGTTTCACCCCTCCACTTT. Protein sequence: CASSRPGGVSPLHF.

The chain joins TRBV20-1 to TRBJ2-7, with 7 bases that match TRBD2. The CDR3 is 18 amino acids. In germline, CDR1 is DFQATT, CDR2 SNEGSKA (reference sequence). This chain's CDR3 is CWADPPGLAALRDYEQYF. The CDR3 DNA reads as TGCTGGGCTGATCCTCCGGGCCTAGCGGCCCTGAGGGACTACGAGCAGTACTTC.

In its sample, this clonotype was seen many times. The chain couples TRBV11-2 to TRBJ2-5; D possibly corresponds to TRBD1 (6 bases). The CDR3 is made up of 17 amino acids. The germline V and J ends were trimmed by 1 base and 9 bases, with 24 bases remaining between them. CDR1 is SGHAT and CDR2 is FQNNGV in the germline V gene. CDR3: CASSLVSAVRLPGAQYF. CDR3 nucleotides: TGTGCCAGCAGCTTAGTTAGCGCCGTCAGACTGCCAGGGGCCCAGTACTTC. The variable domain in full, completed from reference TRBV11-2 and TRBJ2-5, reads EAGVAQSPRYKIIEKRQSVAFWCNPISGHATLYWYQQILGQGPKLLIQFQNNGVVDDSQLPKDRFSAERLKGVDSTLKIQPAKLEDSAVYLCASSLVSAVRLPGAQYFGPGTRLLVL.

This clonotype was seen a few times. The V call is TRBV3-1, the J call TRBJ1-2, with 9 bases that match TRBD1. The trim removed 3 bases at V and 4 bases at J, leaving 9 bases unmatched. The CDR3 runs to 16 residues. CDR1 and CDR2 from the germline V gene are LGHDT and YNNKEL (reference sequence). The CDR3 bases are TGTGCCAGCAGCCAGACCACGACAGGGGGTGGCTATGGCTACACCTTC. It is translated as CASSQTTTGGGYGYTF.

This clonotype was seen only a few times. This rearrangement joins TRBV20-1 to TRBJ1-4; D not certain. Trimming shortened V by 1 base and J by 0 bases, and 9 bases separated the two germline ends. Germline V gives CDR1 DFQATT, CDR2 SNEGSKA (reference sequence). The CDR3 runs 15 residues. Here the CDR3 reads CSARVLVATNEKLFF. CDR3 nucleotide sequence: TGCAGTGCTAGAGTCCTGGTTGCAACTAATGAAAAACTGTTTTTT.

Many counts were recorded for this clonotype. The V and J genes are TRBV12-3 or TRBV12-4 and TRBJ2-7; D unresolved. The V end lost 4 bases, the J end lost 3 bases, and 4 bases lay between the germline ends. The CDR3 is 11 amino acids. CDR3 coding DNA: TGTGCCAGCAGTTACGACTACGAGCAGTACTTC. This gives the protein CASSYDYEQYF.

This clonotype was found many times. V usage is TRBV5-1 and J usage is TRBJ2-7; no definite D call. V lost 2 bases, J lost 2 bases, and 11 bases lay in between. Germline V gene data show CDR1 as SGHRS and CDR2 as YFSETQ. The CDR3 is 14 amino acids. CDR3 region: CASSLPGRAYEQYF. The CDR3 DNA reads TGCGCCAGCAGCTTACCCGGACGGGCCTACGAGCAGTACTTC.

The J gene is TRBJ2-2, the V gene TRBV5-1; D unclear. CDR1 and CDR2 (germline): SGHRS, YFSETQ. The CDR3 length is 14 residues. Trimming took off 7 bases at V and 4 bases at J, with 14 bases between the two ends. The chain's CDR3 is CASGDAGGTGELFF. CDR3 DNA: TGCGCCAGCGGCGACGCTGGTGGCACCGGGGAGCTGTTTTTT. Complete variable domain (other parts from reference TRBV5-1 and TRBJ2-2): KAGVTQTPRYLIKTRGQQVTLSCSPISGHRSVSWYQQTPGQGLQFLFEYFSETQRNKGNFPGRFSGRQFSNSRSEMNVSTLELGDSALYLCASGDAGGTGELFFGEGSRLTVL.

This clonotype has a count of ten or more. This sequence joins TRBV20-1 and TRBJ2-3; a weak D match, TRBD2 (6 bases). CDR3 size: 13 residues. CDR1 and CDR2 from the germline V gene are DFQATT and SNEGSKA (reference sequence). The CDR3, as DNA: TGCATGGGAGGTGGGGCTAACACAGATACGCAGTATTTT. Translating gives CMGGGANTDTQYF.

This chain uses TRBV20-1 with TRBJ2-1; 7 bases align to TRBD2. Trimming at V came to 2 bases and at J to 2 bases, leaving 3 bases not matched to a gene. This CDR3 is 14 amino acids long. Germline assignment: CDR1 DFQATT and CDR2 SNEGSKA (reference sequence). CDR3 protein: CSARSSGTYNEQFF. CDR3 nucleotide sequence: TGCAGTGCTAGATCTAGCGGTACCTACAATGAGCAGTTCTTC.